A selection of T cell receptor beta chains follows, all from one sample in a study of neurological immune-mediated disorders. MiXCR, run by TCRdb on the 5' RACE reads, gives a single entry per CDR3 protein. The sample holds some 60,000 distinct CDR3 sequences; around 3.6% are singletons and the top ten take about 3%. Sequenced: PBMCs. The receptors were sampled from a woman aged 25 to 39 with multiple sclerosis. CDR3s include the opening cysteine and the closing phenylalanine or tryptophan.

>TRBV29-1|11|TRBJ2-7
CSVVLTWEQYF
>TRBV3-1|15|TRBJ1-6
CASSQARGLNSPLHF
>TRBV6-1|14|TRBJ2-7
CASSRGLAAYEQYF
>TRBV27|13|TRBJ1-5
CASGGGSNQPQHF
>TRBV27|13|TRBJ1-3
CASSLVSGNTIYF
>TRBV20-1|11|TRBJ2-1
CSAPGGAKEFF
>TRBV28|13|TRBJ1-1
CASLGGLNTEAFF
>TRBV7-8|14|TRBJ1-1
CASSYLNRDTEAFF
>TRBV20-1|14|TRBJ2-7
CSASSGTFKYEQYF
>TRBV6-6|15|TRBJ2-3
CASSYTGLNTDTQYF
>TRBV28|12|TRBJ2-7
CASIGTSYEQYF
>TRBV5-1|16|TRBJ2-2
CASSFGTSGPTGELFF
>TRBV3-1|14|TRBJ2-1
CASSQDLVANEQFF
>TRBV12-3/TRBV12-4|14|TRBJ2-4
CASSNLAGLNIQYF
>TRBV20-1|17|TRBJ2-7
CSARDPWGSSGLYEQYF
>TRBV27|13|TRBJ1-1
CASSLLMNTEAFF
>TRBV27|12|TRBJ1-1
CASSLGGSVAFF
>TRBV9|16|TRBJ2-2
CASSVGRQGLLGELFF
>TRBV11-2|13|TRBJ2-5
CASSSWTEETQYF
>TRBV4-1|18|TRBJ2-3
CASSQVGRGQGGMDTQYF
>TRBV7-2|15|TRBJ2-7
CASSLEVGAVHEQYF
>TRBV11-2|14|TRBJ2-4
CASSLDRPKNIQYF
>TRBV20-1|14|TRBJ2-7
CSARGDRSSYEQYF
>TRBV29-1|8|TRBJ2-3
CSTDTQYF
>TRBV6-6|15|TRBJ2-1
CASSSSGSSYNEQFF
>TRBV20-1|13|TRBJ1-2
CSARVGKGYGYTF
>TRBV12-3/TRBV12-4|16|TRBJ2-6
CASRSEAVAGANVLTF
>TRBV28|16|TRBJ2-2
CASSPPGTTNTGELFF
>TRBV20-1|16|TRBJ1-6
CSARELKGEGNSPLHF
>TRBV11-2|14|TRBJ2-5
CASSHLGGLRTQYF
>TRBV5-1|14|TRBJ1-1
CASSLQIRNTEAFF
>TRBV7-9|15|TRBJ2-5
CASSAAWTDQETQYF
>TRBV11-2|15|TRBJ2-5
CASSWVGTTQETQYF
>TRBV6-5|14|TRBJ1-1
CASSLKGWNTEAFF
>TRBV10-3|15|TRBJ2-1
CATQRYDRDSNEQFF
>TRBV20-1|16|TRBJ2-1
CSAAPRTSASYNEQFF
>TRBV5-1|15|TRBJ2-7
CASSLGGTQSYEQYF
>TRBV7-2|19|TRBJ2-3
CASSHDSGVRGARVDTQYF
>TRBV10-2|12|TRBJ2-7
CASTGGSYEQYF
>TRBV20-1|14|TRBJ2-3
CSARDKADTDTQYF
>TRBV20-1|17|TRBJ2-1
CSARIHRGRPRYNEQFF
>TRBV29-1|15|TRBJ2-1
CSVIPRDLSYNEQFF
>TRBV12-3/TRBV12-4|12|TRBJ1-5
CASSLGYQPQNF
>TRBV11-2|15|TRBJ1-6
CASSSSGQGNSPLNF
>TRBV20-1|13|TRBJ1-5
CSTSGGDNQPQNF
>TRBV7-2|13|TRBJ2-3
CASSPRPTDTQYF
>TRBV11-2|16|TRBJ2-2
CASSATGVLNTGELFF
>TRBV20-1|16|TRBJ2-1
CSARALGQRELGEQFF
>TRBV20-1|14|TRBJ2-5
CSAPKGGGGETQYF
>TRBV11-2|14|TRBJ2-7
CASSSFQGYYEQYF
>TRBV24-1|16|TRBJ2-1
CATSAALGGGPNEQFF
>TRBV20-1|15|TRBJ2-1
CSARHSGSSYNEQFF
>TRBV28|15|TRBJ1-4
CASSPGTARNEKLFF
>TRBV6-1|16|TRBJ2-7
CASKGGRGNWAYEQYF
>TRBV10-3|13|TRBJ2-7
CAISESKGYEQYF
>TRBV6-6|13|TRBJ1-3
CASRMGEGNTIYF
>TRBV7-6|15|TRBJ2-2
CASTKGQLNTGELFF